This section outlines one TCR beta chain sequence together with its context. The data were obtained in a study of blood T cell repertoires in COVID-19. Study-level background: Samples came from the United States, Italy and Spain, spanning acute and convalescent COVID-19.

Sequencing used immunoSEQ multiplex PCR; TCRdb keeps in-frame clones, though not all of them. The data show about 460,000 clones, approximately 86% seen once. CDR1 and CDR2 (germline): LNHNV, YYDKDF (reference sequence). The junction had 7 bases not matched to a gene; V was cut back by 1 base and J by 2 bases. The CDR3 is 17 amino acids. Participants spanned ages about 18 to 90 years and resided in 20 to 30 US areas. The material sequenced was PBMCs or T cells enriched from blood (not recorded which). The TCR was taken from a woman aged 55-75 years who had recovered from COVID-19. The chain employs TRBV15 and TRBJ2-3; 9 positions agree with TRBD2. CDR3: CATSRGSGGSITDTQYF. The CDR3 nucleotides are TGTGCCACCAGCAGAGGGAGCGGGGGGTCCATCACAGATACGCAGTATTTT. Filled out from reference TRBV15 and TRBJ2-3, the complete variable domain reads DAMVIQNPRYQVTQFGKPVTLSCSQTLNHNVMYWYQQKSSQAPKLLFHYYDKDFNNEADTPDNFQSRRPNTSFCFLDIRSPGLGDTAMYLCATSRGSGGSITDTQYFGPGTRLTVL.